A single sample gave rise to the 29 T cell receptor beta chains below, sequenced in a study of blood T cell repertoires in COVID-19 (dated by TCRdb to between 2020 and 2021). Library method: the immunoSEQ multiplex PCR assay. Imported from immuneACCESS, the table was reduced by TCRdb to in-frame sequences with V and J called. These copies leave out some clones; in studies compared against another copy, an unresolved V gene accounts for under half, and the cause of the remainder is not known. For this sample the table gives 40,000 to 50,000 clones, of which over 75% were detected only once. The top ten constitute more than 30% of the sample. Input material: peripheral blood. Source of these receptors: a man in his forties with active or convalescent COVID-19.

The genes are TRBV6-1 and TRBJ2-2, with 9 nucleotides matching TRBD2. The CDR3 is 16 amino acids. The V gene end was trimmed by 2 bases and the J gene end by 7 bases; junction bases not matched to a gene: 8. Germline CDR1 reads MNHNS; CDR2 reads SASEGT. CDR3 protein: CASSEHGSGSFGELFF. The CDR3 DNA follows: TGTGCCAGCAGTGAACACGGTAGCGGGAGTTTCGGGGAGCTGTTTTTT.

The V gene is TRBV4-2, the J gene TRBJ2-7; perhaps TRBD2 as D (5 bases). The V gene lost 0 bases and the J gene lost 5 bases, with 8 bases spanning the gap. This CDR3 spans 13 amino acids. Germline V gives CDR1 LGHNA, CDR2 YNFKEQ. The CDR3 DNA reads as TGTGCCAGCAGCCAAGATCCGGGGAACGAGCAGTACTTC. It codes for CASSQDPGNEQYF.

The chain combines TRBV3-1 (or the pseudogene TRBV3-2) with TRBJ2-5; 8 bases map to TRBD2. V shed 2 bases and J 4 bases; nucleotides not matched to a gene: 9. Germline CDR1 is LGHDT and CDR2 is YNNKEL (reference sequence). The CDR3 is 16 amino acids. The CDR3 DNA sequence: TGTGCCAGCAGCCAAAGATCGGGGCTAGCGGGAGAGACCCAGTACTTC. Residues: CASSQRSGLAGETQYF.

V usage is TRBV29-1 and J usage is TRBJ1-4, with a weak D call TRBD1 (5 bases). This CDR3 region has 11 residues. Per germline, CDR1 SQVTM and CDR2 ANQGSEA. The CDR3 DNA follows: TGCGGGGGGGCAACTAATGAAAAACTGTTTTTT. This codes for CGGATNEKLFF.

Remarks on this clone: Different DNA sequences within this sample yield the same CDR3. J is TRBJ1-5 and V is TRBV12-3 or TRBV12-4, with D possibly matching TRBD1 (5 bases). The V end lost 3 bases, the J end lost 6 bases, and 9 bases lay between the germline ends. The CDR3 runs to 13 residues. The CDR3 loop is CASSFGAGQPQHF. CDR3 DNA sequence: TGTGCCAGCAGTTTTGGGGCAGGTCAGCCCCAGCATTTT.

The rearrangement links TRBV4-3 to TRBJ2-1, with 7 bases identical to TRBD2. CDR3 length equals 15 residues. Trimming cost V 1 base and J 5 bases; bases outside gene matches: 5. Germline V gives CDR1 LGHNA, CDR2 YSLEER. CDR3 loop: CASSQGAGVHNEQFF. In nucleotides, the CDR3 is TGCGCCAGCAGCCAAGGGGCGGGGGTCCACAATGAGCAGTTCTTC.

About this clone itself: The junction departs from the called germline gene at one end, perhaps through a read error. J is TRBJ2-7 and V is TRBV11-2; the D is unclear. Germline-derived CDR1 and CDR2 are SGHAT and FQNNGV. The CDR3 loop spans 14 amino acids. CDR3 residues: CASSPRGPSHEQYF. In nucleotides, the CDR3 is TGTGCCAGCAGCCCCAGAGGTCCCTCCCACGAGCAGTACTTC.

This rearrangement joins TRBV24-1 to TRBJ2-3, with unresolved D. The CDR3 spans 16 residues. Germline CDR1 is KGHDR and CDR2 is SFDVKD. Trimming removed 2 bases from V and 0 bases from J, with 11 bases in between. CDR3 in amino acids: CATSDSEQISTDTQYF. Here the CDR3 DNA reads TGTGCCACCAGTGATTCCGAACAAATTAGCACAGATACGCAGTATTTT.

The V and J genes are TRBV11-2 and TRBJ1-3; D gene ambiguous. CDR1 SGHAT and CDR2 FQNNGV come from the germline V gene. V gave up 5 bases and J gave up 2 bases, with 10 bases separating them. The CDR3 is 14 residues long. The CDR3 DNA follows: TGTGCCAGCAGCCCTACTTTCGCTGGAAACACCATATATTTT. Its protein product is CASSPTFAGNTIYF.

DNA for the CDR3: TGTGCCTGTACGGACTGGGCGGGAGGCTACGAGCAGTACTTC. It codes for CACTDWAGGYEQYF. The J gene is TRBJ2-7, the V gene TRBV30; TRBD2 aligns across 8 bases. Germline trimming cut 6 bases from V and 3 bases from J; bases unmatched to any gene: 10. Germline assignment: CDR1 GTSNPN and CDR2 SVGIG (reference sequence). This CDR3 has 14 residues.

This clone came up a few times. The rearrangement joins TRBV7-9 to TRBJ2-5, with D unclear. V was pared by 1 base and J by 1 base, with 4 bases between. This CDR3 spans 13 amino acids. Per the germline V gene, CDR1 is SEHNR and CDR2 is FQNEAQ (reference sequence). CDR3 loop: CASSLGSQETQYF. The CDR3 DNA reads as TGTGCCAGCAGCTTAGGCAGCCAAGAGACCCAGTACTTC.

This clone appeared a single time. V is TRBV24-1 and J is TRBJ1-5; 7 bases match TRBD1. The trim removed 5 bases at V and 1 base at J, leaving 4 bases unmatched. The CDR3 spans 15 residues. In germline, CDR1 is KGHDR, CDR2 SFDVKD. CDR3 nucleotides: TGTGCCACCAGTGCGGCAGGGGGAAGCAATCAGCCCCAGCATTTT. This sequence encodes CATSAAGGSNQPQHF.

This sequence joins TRBV13 and TRBJ1-2; the D gene is possibly TRBD1 (5 bases). CDR1 is PRHDT, CDR2 FYEKMQ, per germline (reference sequence). The CDR3 has 14 amino acids. The V end was cut by 4 bases, the J end by 2 bases, with 11 bases between. CDR3 region: CASSSVGGNYGYTF. In DNA, the CDR3 is TGTGCCAGCAGCTCTGTGGGGGGGAACTATGGCTACACCTTC.

V and J are TRBV29-1 and TRBJ1-1, with 7 bases aligning to TRBD1. V lost 4 bases, J lost 5 bases, and 10 bases stayed unmatched. The CDR3 consists of 14 residues. In germline, CDR1 is SQVTM, CDR2 ANQGSEA. CDR3 in DNA: TGCAGCGTTGTAGGAGGGGGCGCGGGGACTGAAGCTTTCTTT. Translation: CSVVGGGAGTEAFF.

The table lists this clone with a count of one. The V gene is TRBV5-1, the J gene TRBJ2-5; 9 nucleotides line up with TRBD2. Germline assignment: CDR1 SGHRS and CDR2 YFSETQ. Germline trimming cut 4 bases from V and 2 bases from J; bases unmatched to any gene: 3. CDR3 length: 14 amino acids. The CDR3 nucleotides are TGCGCCAGCAGCCCTAGCGGGACACAAGAGACCCAGTACTTC. This gives the protein CASSPSGTQETQYF.

The CDR3 region has the DNA TGCGCCAGCAGCGGGCTGGATAATTCACCCCTCCACTTT. Protein product: CASSGLDNSPLHF. The chain couples TRBV5-1 to TRBJ1-6; unclear D gene. Germline V gives CDR1 SGHRS, CDR2 YFSETQ. This CDR3 region has 13 residues. V gave up 4 bases and J gave up 5 bases, with 7 bases separating them.

The chain couples TRBV11-2 to TRBJ1-2, with a weak D call TRBD1 (5 bases). There are 13 residues in the CDR3. Germline V gene sequence: CDR1 SGHAT, CDR2 FQNNGV. V was clipped by 5 bases and J by 6 bases, with 13 bases between them. CDR3 sequence reads: CASSPQDRHGYTF. CDR3 nucleotides: TGTGCCAGCAGCCCACAGGATCGGCATGGCTACACCTTC.

The rearrangement links TRBV5-6 to TRBJ2-2, with 9 bases aligning to TRBD1. The CDR3 has 16 residues. V dropped 4 bases and J dropped 5; count of bases not matched to a gene: 9. Germline V gives CDR1 SGHDT, CDR2 YYEEEE. Here the CDR3 DNA reads TGTGCCAGCAGCCACGCAAGGACAGGGGAAACCGGGGAGCTGTTTTTT. The encoded protein is CASSHARTGETGELFF.

The genes are TRBV30 and TRBJ2-3; 12 bases line up with TRBD2. The junction had 2 bases not matched to a gene; V was cut back by 1 base and J by 6 bases. CDR3 length equals 14 residues. Germline V gene data show CDR1 as GTSNPN and CDR2 as SVGIG (reference sequence). The CDR3, as DNA: TGTGCCTGGAGTGCTCTAGCGGGGGGGGATACGCAGTATTTT. It yields the protein CAWSALAGGDTQYF.

V usage is TRBV30 and J usage is TRBJ2-3; D call uncertain. This CDR3 contains 11 residues. Germline CDR1 reads GTSNPN; CDR2 reads SVGIG (reference sequence). V lost 0 bases to trimming and J lost 14 bases, with 12 bases between them. The CDR3 DNA follows: TGTGCCTGGAGTGTACAAAGACAAGGGTATTTT. Protein product: CAWSVQRQGYF.

This clone was found a few times. This chain connects TRBV7-9 to TRBJ2-3; 9 positions agree with TRBD1. Germline V gene sequence: CDR1 SEHNR, CDR2 FQNEAQ (reference sequence). V lost 5 bases and J lost 2; bases outside the gene matches: 5. This CDR3 has 15 residues. In DNA, the CDR3 is TGTGCCAGCAGCCCAGGGACAGGGATCACAGATACGCAGTATTTT. It codes for CASSPGTGITDTQYF.

The chain links TRBV9 to TRBJ1-1; maybe TRBD1 (6 bases). The germline V gene encodes CDR1 SGDLS and CDR2 YYNGEE. V lost 4 bases and J lost 4, with 14 bases in between. The CDR3 is 14 amino acids. The CDR3 loop is CASSPARGLTEAFF. CDR3 DNA sequence: TGTGCCAGCAGCCCCGCCAGGGGCCTCACTGAAGCTTTCTTT.

This chain uses TRBV6-5 with TRBJ2-1; D remains ambiguous. The CDR3 has 16 amino acids. Germline V gene sequence: CDR1 MNHEY, CDR2 SVGAGI. Trimming took 0 bases from V and 0 from J, leaving 9 bases between them. The CDR3 region has the DNA TGTGCCAGCAGTTACTCCGGGTTCAGCTCCTACAATGAGCAGTTCTTC. Translating gives CASSYSGFSSYNEQFF.

The rearrangement joins TRBV5-1 to TRBJ2-7; D unclear. From germline, CDR1 is SGHRS and CDR2 YFSETQ. The CDR3 has 14 amino acids. V lost 0 bases to trimming and J lost 5 bases, with 12 bases between them. The CDR3 reads CASSLAEETDEQYF. CDR3 nucleotide sequence: TGCGCCAGCAGCTTGGCCGAGGAGACGGACGAGCAGTACTTC.

This chain links TRBV6-2 or TRBV6-3 with TRBJ1-5, with D maybe TRBD1 (6 bases). Germline CDR1 reads MNHEY; CDR2 reads SVGEGT. Trimming cost V 0 bases and J 1 base, with 10 bases left between them. The CDR3 loop spans 16 amino acids. The CDR3 reads CASSYSKGGSNQPQHF. DNA of the CDR3: TGTGCCAGCAGTTACTCGAAAGGGGGAAGCAATCAGCCCCAGCATTTT.

The genes are TRBV5-1 and TRBJ2-5, with 10 bases that match TRBD2. The length of the CDR3 is 16 residues. After removal of 1 base from V and 5 bases from J, the junction contained 8 bases not matched to a gene. Per germline, CDR1 SGHRS and CDR2 YFSETQ. The CDR3 sequence: CASSLMSGRAMETQYF. CDR3 DNA sequence: TGCGCCAGCAGCTTGATGAGCGGGAGGGCCATGGAGACCCAGTACTTC.

The chain recombines TRBV24-1 with TRBJ1-5; no reliable D call. The V end was cut by 6 bases, the J end by 0 bases, with 14 bases between. The CDR3 has 16 amino acids. Germline CDR1 is KGHDR and CDR2 is SFDVKD. In DNA, the CDR3 is TGTGCCACCAGTTCGTCGAGGCAGAATAGCAATCAGCCCCAGCATTTT. Amino acids: CATSSSRQNSNQPQHF.

This chain uses TRBV11-2 with TRBJ1-3; D may be TRBD1 (5 bases). The germline gives CDR1 SGHAT, CDR2 FQNNGV. The CDR3 has 17 amino acids. The V end was cut by 4 bases, the J end by 1 base, with 17 bases between. The CDR3 spells CASSSNVRDFSGNTIYF. CDR3 in DNA: TGTGCCAGCAGCTCTAACGTCCGGGACTTTTCTGGAAACACCATATATTTT.

The chain links TRBV6-1 to TRBJ2-5; 10 bases map to TRBD1. CDR1 MNHNS and CDR2 SASEGT come from the germline V gene. The V segment lost 2 bases and the J segment 6 bases; nucleotides outside the gene matches: 3. CDR3 length: 14 amino acids. CDR3 bases: TGTGCCAGCAGTGAACCGGGACAGGGGAAGACCCAGTACTTC. This sequence encodes CASSEPGQGKTQYF.